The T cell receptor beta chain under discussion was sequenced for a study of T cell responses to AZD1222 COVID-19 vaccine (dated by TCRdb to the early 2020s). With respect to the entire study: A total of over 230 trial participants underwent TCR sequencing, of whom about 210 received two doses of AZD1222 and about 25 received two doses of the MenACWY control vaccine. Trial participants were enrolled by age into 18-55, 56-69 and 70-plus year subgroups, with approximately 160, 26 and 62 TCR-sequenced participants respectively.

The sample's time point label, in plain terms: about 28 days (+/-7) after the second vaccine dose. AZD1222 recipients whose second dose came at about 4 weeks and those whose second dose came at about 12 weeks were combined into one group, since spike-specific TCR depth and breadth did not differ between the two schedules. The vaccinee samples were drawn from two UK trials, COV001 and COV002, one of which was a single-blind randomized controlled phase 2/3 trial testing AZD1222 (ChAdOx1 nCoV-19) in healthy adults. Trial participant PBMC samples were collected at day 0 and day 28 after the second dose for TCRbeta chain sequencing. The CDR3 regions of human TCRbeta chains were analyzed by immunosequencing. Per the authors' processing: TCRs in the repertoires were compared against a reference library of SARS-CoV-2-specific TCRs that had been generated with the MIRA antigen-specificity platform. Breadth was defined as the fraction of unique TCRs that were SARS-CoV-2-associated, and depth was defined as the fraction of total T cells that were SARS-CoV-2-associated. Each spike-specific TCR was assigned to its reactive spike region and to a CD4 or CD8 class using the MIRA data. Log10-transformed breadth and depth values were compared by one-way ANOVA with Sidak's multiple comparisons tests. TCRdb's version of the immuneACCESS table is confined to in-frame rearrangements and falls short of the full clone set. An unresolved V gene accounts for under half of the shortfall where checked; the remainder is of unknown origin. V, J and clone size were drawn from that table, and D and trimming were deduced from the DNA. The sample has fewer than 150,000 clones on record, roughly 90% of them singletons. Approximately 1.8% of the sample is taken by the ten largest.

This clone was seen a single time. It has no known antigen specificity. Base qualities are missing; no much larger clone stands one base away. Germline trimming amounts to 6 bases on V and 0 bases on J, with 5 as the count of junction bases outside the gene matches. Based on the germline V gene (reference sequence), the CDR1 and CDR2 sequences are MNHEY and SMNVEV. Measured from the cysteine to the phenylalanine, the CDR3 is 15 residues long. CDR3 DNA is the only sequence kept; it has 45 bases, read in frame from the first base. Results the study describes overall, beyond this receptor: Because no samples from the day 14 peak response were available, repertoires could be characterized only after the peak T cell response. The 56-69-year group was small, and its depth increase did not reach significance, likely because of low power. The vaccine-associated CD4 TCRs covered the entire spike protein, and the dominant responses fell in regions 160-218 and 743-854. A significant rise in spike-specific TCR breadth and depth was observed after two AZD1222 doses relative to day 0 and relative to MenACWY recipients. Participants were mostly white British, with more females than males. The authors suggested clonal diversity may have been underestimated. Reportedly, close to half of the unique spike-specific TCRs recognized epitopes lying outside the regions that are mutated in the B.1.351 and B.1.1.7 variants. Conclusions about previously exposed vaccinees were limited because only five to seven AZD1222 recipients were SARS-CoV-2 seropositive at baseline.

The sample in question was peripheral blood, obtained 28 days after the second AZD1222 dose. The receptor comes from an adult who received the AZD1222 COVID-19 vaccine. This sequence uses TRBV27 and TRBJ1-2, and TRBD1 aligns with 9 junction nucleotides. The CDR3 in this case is CASSSGQGTNYGYTF. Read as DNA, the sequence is TGTGCCAGCAGCAGCGGACAGGGGACTAACTATGGCTACACCTTC.